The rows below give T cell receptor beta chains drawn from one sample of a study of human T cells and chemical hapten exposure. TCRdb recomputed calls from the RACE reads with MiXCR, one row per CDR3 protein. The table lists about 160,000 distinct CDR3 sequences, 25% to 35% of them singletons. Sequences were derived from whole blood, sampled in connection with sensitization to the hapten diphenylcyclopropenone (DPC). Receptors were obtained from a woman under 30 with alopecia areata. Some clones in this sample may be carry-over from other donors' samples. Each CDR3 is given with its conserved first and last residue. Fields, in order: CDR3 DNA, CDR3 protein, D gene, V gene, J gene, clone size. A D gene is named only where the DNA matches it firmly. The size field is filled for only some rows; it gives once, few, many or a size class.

DNA: TGCAGTGCTTCCCGGGACAGGGGTTCTGAAGCTTTCTTT
CDR3: CSASRDRGSEAFF
D: TRBD1
V: TRBV20-1
J: TRBJ1-1
size: .

DNA: TGCAGTGCAGGGACCGGTTCTACGAAGCAGTACTTC
CDR3: CSAGTGSTKQYF
D: .
V: TRBV20-1
J: TRBJ2-7
size: few

DNA: TGTGCCAGCAGCTCCTGGGATCGGGGGAACACAGATACGCAGTATTTT
CDR3: CASSSWDRGNTDTQYF
D: .
V: TRBV7-2
J: TRBJ2-3
size: .

DNA: TGCAGCGGTGGGACAGATACGCAGTATTTT
CDR3: CSGGTDTQYF
D: .
V: TRBV29-1
J: TRBJ2-3
size: .

DNA: TGCAGTGCCCCAGGGGGGACAAGATACGAGCAGTACTTC
CDR3: CSAPGGTRYEQYF
D: .
V: TRBV20-1
J: TRBJ2-7
size: .

DNA: TGCGCCAGCAGCCAAGATGGGACAGTGGGTGAAAAACTGTTTTTT
CDR3: CASSQDGTVGEKLFF
D: TRBD1
V: TRBV4-1
J: TRBJ1-4
size: .

DNA: TGTGCCAGCAGCGACAGGGGCTCCCTCACAGATACGCAGTATTTT
CDR3: CASSDRGSLTDTQYF
D: TRBD1
V: TRBV9
J: TRBJ2-3
size: few

DNA: TGTGCCAGCTCAGGGGGGGAGACAGATACGCAGTATTTT
CDR3: CASSGGETDTQYF
D: .
V: TRBV6-4
J: TRBJ2-3
size: many

DNA: TGTGCCAGCTCACTCGGGACAGGGGGCGCAGATACGCAGTATTTT
CDR3: CASSLGTGGADTQYF
D: TRBD1
V: TRBV18
J: TRBJ2-3
size: few

DNA: TGTGCCAGCAGTTACTCCTCCCCCGGGACAGGGCGGACAGATACGCAGTATTTT
CDR3: CASSYSSPGTGRTDTQYF
D: TRBD1
V: TRBV6-5
J: TRBJ2-3
size: .

DNA: TGTGCCAGCAGTCCCGGGACAGGGTTATACAATGAGCAGTTCTTC
CDR3: CASSPGTGLYNEQFF
D: TRBD1
V: TRBV9
J: TRBJ2-1
size: .

DNA: TGCGCCAGCAGCCCCCCACCCCTGCAGGGGGGGGTGACGGAGCAGTTCTTC
CDR3: CASSPPPLQGGVTEQFF
D: .
V: TRBV4-1
J: TRBJ2-1
size: .

DNA: TGTGCCAGCGCCCAGCGGGCCAGCACAGATACGCAGTATTTT
CDR3: CASAQRASTDTQYF
D: .
V: TRBV6-2/TRBV6-3
J: TRBJ2-3
size: few

DNA: TGTGCCAGCAGCGTAGGGGACACCGGAGCTGGCTACACCTTC
CDR3: CASSVGDTGAGYTF
D: .
V: TRBV9
J: TRBJ1-2
size: few

DNA: TGCAGCGGGACTAGCGGGAGCACAGATACGCAGTATTTT
CDR3: CSGTSGSTDTQYF
D: TRBD2
V: TRBV29-1
J: TRBJ2-3
size: few

DNA: TGTGCCAGCAGCGTAGCACGTGGACTCACAGATACGCAGTATTTT
CDR3: CASSVARGLTDTQYF
D: .
V: TRBV9
J: TRBJ2-3
size: .

DNA: TGCAGTGCTCACAGCGGGGGGGCGGGGAATGAGCAGTTCTTC
CDR3: CSAHSGGAGNEQFF
D: TRBD2
V: TRBV20-1
J: TRBJ2-1
size: once

DNA: TGCAGTGCTGGAGACAGAGTTGCGAACACCAAGGAGCTGTTTTTT
CDR3: CSAGDRVANTKELFF
D: .
V: TRBV20-1
J: TRBJ2-2
size: few

DNA: TGTGCCAGCAGTTACTCGATGGCTAGCGGGAGGGCGAACACCGGGGAGCTGTTTTTT
CDR3: CASSYSMASGRANTGELFF
D: TRBD2
V: TRBV6-5
J: TRBJ2-2
size: .

DNA: TGTGCCAGCAGCTTAGGGGGACAGGGGGGCTATGGCTACACCTTC
CDR3: CASSLGGQGGYGYTF
D: TRBD1
V: TRBV7-2
J: TRBJ1-2
size: few

DNA: TGCGCCAGCAGCTTCCCGGGGGCAGAAGGAAACACCATATATTTT
CDR3: CASSFPGAEGNTIYF
D: .
V: TRBV5-1
J: TRBJ1-3
size: .

DNA: TGCAGTGCTAACGGACAGGGGAATATGAACACCATATATTTT
CDR3: CSANGQGNMNTIYF
D: TRBD1
V: TRBV20-1
J: TRBJ1-3
size: few

DNA: TGTGCCAGCAGCGTCGGTATGGGTGCTGAAGCTTTCTTT
CDR3: CASSVGMGAEAFF
D: .
V: TRBV7-3
J: TRBJ1-1
size: few

DNA: TGTGCCAGCAGCTTAGGTGGCAGGGTAAATTCACCCCTCCACTTT
CDR3: CASSLGGRVNSPLHF
D: .
V: TRBV7-2
J: TRBJ1-6
size: .

DNA: TGCGCCAGCAGCAACGGACTAGCGGGGGTCCTCATTCAGTACTTC
CDR3: CASSNGLAGVLIQYF
D: TRBD2
V: TRBV5-1
J: TRBJ2-4
size: .

DNA: TGCAGCGTTGAAGAATGGGGGACAGGGCGGGAGCAGTACTTC
CDR3: CSVEEWGTGREQYF
D: TRBD1
V: TRBV29-1
J: TRBJ2-7
size: few

DNA: TGTGCCAGCTCATCTAGCGGCTTCTCCTACGAGCAGTACTTC
CDR3: CASSSSGFSYEQYF
D: TRBD2
V: TRBV6-5
J: TRBJ2-7
size: .

DNA: TGTGCCACCAGTCCGGGACTAGCGGGAGATGAGCAGTTCTTC
CDR3: CATSPGLAGDEQFF
D: TRBD2
V: TRBV24-1
J: TRBJ2-1
size: .

DNA: TGTGCCAGCTCAAATACTTTAGCGGGAAGCCAAGAGACCCAGTACTTC
CDR3: CASSNTLAGSQETQYF
D: TRBD2
V: TRBV18
J: TRBJ2-5
size: few

DNA: TGCGCCAGCAGCTGGTGGCAGCCTAATGAAAAACTGTTTTTT
CDR3: CASSWWQPNEKLFF
D: .
V: TRBV4-1
J: TRBJ1-4
size: few

DNA: TGCAGTGCTAGAGATAGGGGGGGAGGCACAGATACGCAGTATTTT
CDR3: CSARDRGGGTDTQYF
D: .
V: TRBV20-1
J: TRBJ2-3
size: .

DNA: TGCGCCAGCAGCTTGGGGCCAGGCCGAAGCTACACCTTC
CDR3: CASSLGPGRSYTF
D: .
V: TRBV5-1
J: TRBJ1-2
size: few

DNA: TGTGCCACCCGACAGGGAGGCTACGAGCAGTACTTC
CDR3: CATRQGGYEQYF
D: .
V: TRBV19
J: TRBJ2-7
size: .

DNA: TGTGCCAGCAGCGGCGGGACAGTTGAGGAGCTGTTTTTT
CDR3: CASSGGTVEELFF
D: .
V: TRBV21-1
J: TRBJ2-2
size: few

DNA: TGTGCCAACCTTACCTACGAGCAGTACTTC
CDR3: CANLTYEQYF
D: .
V: TRBV7-3
J: TRBJ2-7
size: few

DNA: TGCAGTGAGGTGGGGGGGGAAGCTTTCTTT
CDR3: CSEVGGEAFF
D: .
V: TRBV20-1
J: TRBJ1-1
size: many

DNA: TGCAGCGTTGAAAGGACAGGCGCTGGAAACACCATATATTTT
CDR3: CSVERTGAGNTIYF
D: TRBD1
V: TRBV29-1
J: TRBJ1-3
size: .

DNA: TGTGCCAGCAGTAGATCCGTTGGGCAGGATACCTACGAGCAGTACTTC
CDR3: CASSRSVGQDTYEQYF
D: .
V: TRBV27
J: TRBJ2-7
size: .

DNA: TGTGCCATCAGTGACGGAAGCTACGAGCAGTACTTC
CDR3: CAISDGSYEQYF
D: .
V: TRBV10-3
J: TRBJ2-7
size: .

DNA: TGTGCCAGCACTAGCGCCCATGAGCAGTTCTTC
CDR3: CASTSAHEQFF
D: .
V: TRBV21-1
J: TRBJ2-1
size: .

DNA: TGCAGTGCTAGAGGGGAATCCTGGTATAATGAGCAGTTCTTC
CDR3: CSARGESWYNEQFF
D: .
V: TRBV20-1
J: TRBJ2-1
size: .